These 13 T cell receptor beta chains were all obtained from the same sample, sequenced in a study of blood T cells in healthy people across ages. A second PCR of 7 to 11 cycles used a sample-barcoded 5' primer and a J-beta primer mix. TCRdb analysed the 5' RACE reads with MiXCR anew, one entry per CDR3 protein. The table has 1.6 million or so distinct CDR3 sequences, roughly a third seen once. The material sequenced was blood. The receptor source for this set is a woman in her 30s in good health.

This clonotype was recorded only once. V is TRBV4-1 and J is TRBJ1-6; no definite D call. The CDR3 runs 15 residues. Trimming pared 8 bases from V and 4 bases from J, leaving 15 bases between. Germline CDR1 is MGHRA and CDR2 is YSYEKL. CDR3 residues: CASGSPAGYNSPLHF. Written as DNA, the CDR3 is TGCGCCAGCGGCTCCCCGGCAGGTTATAATTCACCCCTCCACTTT.

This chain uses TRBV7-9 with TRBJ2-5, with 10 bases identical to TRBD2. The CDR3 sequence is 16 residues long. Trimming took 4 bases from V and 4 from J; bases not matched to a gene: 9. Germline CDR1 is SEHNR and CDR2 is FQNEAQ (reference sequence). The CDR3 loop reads CASSSAGGPFPETQYF. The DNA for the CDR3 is TGTGCCAGCAGCTCAGCGGGGGGGCCGTTCCCAGAGACCCAGTACTTC.

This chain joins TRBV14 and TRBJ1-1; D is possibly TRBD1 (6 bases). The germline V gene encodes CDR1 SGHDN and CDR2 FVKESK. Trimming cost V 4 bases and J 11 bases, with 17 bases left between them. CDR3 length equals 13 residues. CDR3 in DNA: TGTGCCAGCAGCCCCGACGGGGGGCTCGGCGCTTTCTTT. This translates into CASSPDGGLGAFF.

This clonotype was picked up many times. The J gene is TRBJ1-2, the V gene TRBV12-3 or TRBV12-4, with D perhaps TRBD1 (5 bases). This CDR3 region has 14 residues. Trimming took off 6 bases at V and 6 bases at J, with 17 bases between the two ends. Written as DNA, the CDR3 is TGTGCCAGCAGCGGGGGTGGATTCAAGGATGGCTACACCTTC. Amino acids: CASSGGGFKDGYTF.

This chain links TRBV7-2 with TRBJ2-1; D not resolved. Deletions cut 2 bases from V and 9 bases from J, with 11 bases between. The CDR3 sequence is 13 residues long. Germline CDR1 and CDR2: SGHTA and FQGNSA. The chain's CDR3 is CASSLPPHTEQFF. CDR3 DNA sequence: TGTGCCAGCAGCTTACCTCCTCACACTGAGCAGTTCTTC.

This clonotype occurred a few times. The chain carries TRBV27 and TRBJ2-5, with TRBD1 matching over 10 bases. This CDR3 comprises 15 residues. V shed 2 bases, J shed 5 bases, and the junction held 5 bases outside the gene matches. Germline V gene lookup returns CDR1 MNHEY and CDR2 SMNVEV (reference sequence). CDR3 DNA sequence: TGTGCCAGCAGTTTAACCCGGACAGGGGGTGAGACCCAGTACTTC. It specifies CASSLTRTGGETQYF.

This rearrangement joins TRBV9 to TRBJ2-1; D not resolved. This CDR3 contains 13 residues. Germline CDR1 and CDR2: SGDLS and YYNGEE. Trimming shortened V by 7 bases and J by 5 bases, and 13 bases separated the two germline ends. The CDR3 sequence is CASGQPSHNEQFF. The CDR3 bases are TGTGCCAGCGGCCAACCTTCTCACAATGAGCAGTTCTTC. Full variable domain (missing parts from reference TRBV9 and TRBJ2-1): DSGVTQTPKHLITATGQRVTLRCSPRSGDLSVYWYQQSLDQGLQFLIQYYNGEERAKGNILERFSAQQFPDLHSELNLSSLELGDSALYFCASGQPSHNEQFFGPGTRLTVL.

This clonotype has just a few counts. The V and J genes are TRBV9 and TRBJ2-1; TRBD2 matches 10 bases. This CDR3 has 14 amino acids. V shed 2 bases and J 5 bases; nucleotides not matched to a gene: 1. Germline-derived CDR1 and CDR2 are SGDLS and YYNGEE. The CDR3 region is CASSVTSGDNEQFF. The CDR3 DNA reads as TGTGCCAGCAGCGTTACTAGCGGGGACAATGAGCAGTTCTTC. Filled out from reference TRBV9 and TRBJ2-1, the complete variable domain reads DSGVTQTPKHLITATGQRVTLRCSPRSGDLSVYWYQQSLDQGLQFLIQYYNGEERAKGNILERFSAQQFPDLHSELNLSSLELGDSALYFCASSVTSGDNEQFFGPGTRLTVL.

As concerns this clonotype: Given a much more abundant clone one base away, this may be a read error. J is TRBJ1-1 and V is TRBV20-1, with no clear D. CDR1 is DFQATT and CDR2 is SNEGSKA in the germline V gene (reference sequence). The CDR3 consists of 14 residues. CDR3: CSARGGAVNTGAFF. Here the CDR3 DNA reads TGCAGTGCTAGAGGAGGTGCGGTGAACACTGGAGCTTTCTTT.

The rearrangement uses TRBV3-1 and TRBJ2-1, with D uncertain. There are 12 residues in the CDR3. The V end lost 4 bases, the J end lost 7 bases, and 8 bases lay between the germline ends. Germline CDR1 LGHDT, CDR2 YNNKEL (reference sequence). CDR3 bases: TGTGCCAGCAGCCCCCGGTGGAATGAGCAGTTCTTC. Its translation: CASSPRWNEQFF.

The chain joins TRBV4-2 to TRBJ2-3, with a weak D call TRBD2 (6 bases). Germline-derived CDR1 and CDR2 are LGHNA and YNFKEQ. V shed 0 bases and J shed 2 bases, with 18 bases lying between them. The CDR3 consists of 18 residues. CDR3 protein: CASSQDQYGRGLTDTQYF. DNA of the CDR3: TGTGCCAGCAGCCAAGATCAGTACGGGAGAGGACTCACAGATACGCAGTATTTT.

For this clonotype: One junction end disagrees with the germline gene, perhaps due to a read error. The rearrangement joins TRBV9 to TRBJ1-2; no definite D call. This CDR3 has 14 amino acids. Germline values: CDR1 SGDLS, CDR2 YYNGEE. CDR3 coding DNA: TGTGTCAGCAGCGTAGGAAGGGCTAACTATGGCTACACCTTC. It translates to CVSSVGRANYGYTF.

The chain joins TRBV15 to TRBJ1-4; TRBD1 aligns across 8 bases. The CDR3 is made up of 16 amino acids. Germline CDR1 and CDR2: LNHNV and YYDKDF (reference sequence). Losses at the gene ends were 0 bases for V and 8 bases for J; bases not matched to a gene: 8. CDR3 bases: TGTGCCACCAGCAGAGATGGCCAGGGGGCGCGGGAAAAACTGTTTTTT. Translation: CATSRDGQGAREKLFF.